The rows below give T cell receptor beta chains drawn from one sample of a study of human T cells and chemical hapten exposure. TCRdb passed the RACE reads through MiXCR, listing each CDR3 protein once. Of about 48,000 distinct CDR3 sequences listed, 9.9% are singletons. This material consisted of whole blood, taken in connection with sensitization to the hapten diphenylcyclopropenone (DPC). The source of these receptors is a middle-aged woman with alopecia areata. Some clones in this sample may be carry-over from other donors' samples. Both conserved end residues are part of each CDR3. D genes are given only for firm matches. Only some rows state a clone size, as once, few, many or a class for expanded clones.

CDR3nt | CDR3aa | abundance | j_gene | d_gene | len | v_gene
TGCGCCAGCAGCCAGAGTCACCAAGAGACCCAGTACTTC | CASSQSHQETQYF | NA | TRBJ2-5 | NA | 13 | TRBV4-1
TGTGCCAGCACTCAAGTCGGCAGGGACCTCACAGATACGCAGTATTTT | CASTQVGRDLTDTQYF | NA | TRBJ2-3 | NA | 16 | TRBV5-5
TGTGCCAGCAGCTTAGACGGGGTCAACACTGAAGCTTTCTTT | CASSLDGVNTEAFF | many | TRBJ1-1 | NA | 14 | TRBV11-2
TGTGCCAGCAGCCAAGGTCTTCGTCAGCCCCAGCATTTT | CASSQGLRQPQHF | NA | TRBJ1-5 | NA | 13 | TRBV3-1
TGTGCCAGTAGTATAGATTACGCCAAAATGAACACTGAAGCTTTCTTT | CASSIDYAKMNTEAFF | few | TRBJ1-1 | NA | 16 | TRBV19
TGTGCCACCTGGGATGCCTCCTATAATTCACCCCTCCACTTT | CATWDASYNSPLHF | NA | TRBJ1-6 | NA | 14 | TRBV28
TGTGCCAGCAGCACGCGGGGGGGCCGAAATGAGCAGTTCTTC | CASSTRGGRNEQFF | many | TRBJ2-1 | TRBD2 | 14 | TRBV7-2
TGTGCCAGCCGCAGGGCACCCCTCCACTTT | CASRRAPLHF | few | TRBJ1-6 | NA | 10 | TRBV21-1
TGTGCCAGCGCCCGTCGCCAGCTTAACTATGGCTACACCTTC | CASARRQLNYGYTF | few | TRBJ1-2 | NA | 14 | TRBV2
TGTGCCAGCAGCTACGGCGGGGGAACCACCGGGGAGCTGTTTTTT | CASSYGGGTTGELFF | few | TRBJ2-2 | TRBD2 | 15 | TRBV7-6
TGTGCCAGCAGTTTATCATTCATGGGCATCACTGAAGCTTTCTTT | CASSLSFMGITEAFF | many | TRBJ1-1 | NA | 15 | TRBV28
TGTGCCAGCAGCCCGTCCGGGGGAGGGGGCACTGAAGCTTTCTTT | CASSPSGGGGTEAFF | NA | TRBJ1-1 | NA | 15 | TRBV7-9
TGTGCCAGCAGTGCCGCTACAGGGGTAGAAGCTTTCTTT | CASSAATGVEAFF | many | TRBJ1-1 | TRBD1 | 13 | TRBV6-1
TGTGCCAGCTCGGAGGGCCTCTCCTACAATGAGCAGTTCTTC | CASSEGLSYNEQFF | few | TRBJ2-1 | NA | 14 | TRBV18
TGTGCCAGCAGCCCAGATCCACAGGGGACATATAGCAATCAGCCCCAGCATTTT | CASSPDPQGTYSNQPQHF | NA | TRBJ1-5 | TRBD1 | 18 | TRBV4-2
TGTGCCAGCAGCTTGGTTCGGCAGACTACTATTGGAAACACCATATATTTT | CASSLVRQTTIGNTIYF | NA | TRBJ1-3 | NA | 17 | TRBV5-5
TGCAGCGTTGTTAATTCCAGTAGGGAAGCTTTCTTT | CSVVNSSREAFF | many | TRBJ1-1 | NA | 12 | TRBV29-1
TGTGCCAGTCGGCGGCCCGGCACAGATACGCAGTATTTT | CASRRPGTDTQYF | NA | TRBJ2-3 | NA | 13 | TRBV12-3/TRBV12-4
TGTGCCAGCAGTGAACTAGCAGAGCAGTTCTTC | CASSELAEQFF | NA | TRBJ2-1 | NA | 11 | TRBV6-2/TRBV6-3
TGTGCCAGCACCGGGACAGGGACAAAACTGTTTTTT | CASTGTGTKLFF | few | TRBJ1-4 | TRBD1 | 12 | TRBV2
TGTGCCAGCAGACCGTGGGGCAACCAAGAGACCCAGTACTTC | CASRPWGNQETQYF | many | TRBJ2-5 | NA | 14 | TRBV7-9
TGTGCCAGCAGCACAGCCGGGGGGGGTTATAACTATGGCTACACCTTC | CASSTAGGGYNYGYTF | many | TRBJ1-2 | NA | 16 | TRBV5-4
TGTGCCAGCAGCTTACTTTTGGGAGGGGAGACTGAAGCTTTCTTT | CASSLLLGGETEAFF | many | TRBJ1-1 | NA | 15 | TRBV7-2
TGCAGTGCGAGCGGGACCGCTTTTTACGAGCAGTACTTC | CSASGTAFYEQYF | NA | TRBJ2-7 | TRBD2 | 13 | TRBV20-1
TGCAGCGGGCTTGCGACCGTCTTCAATGAGCAGTTCTTC | CSGLATVFNEQFF | many | TRBJ2-1 | NA | 13 | TRBV29-1
TGTGCCAGCAGCTTAGAAAGGAGTTATGGCTACACCTTC | CASSLERSYGYTF | NA | TRBJ1-2 | NA | 13 | TRBV7-9
TGCAGCGTTGTTGCTGGGAACACCGGGGAGCTGTTTTTT | CSVVAGNTGELFF | few | TRBJ2-2 | NA | 13 | TRBV29-1
TGTGCCAGCTCACCGCGACAGGGGGATCAGCCCCAGCATTTT | CASSPRQGDQPQHF | NA | TRBJ1-5 | TRBD1 | 14 | TRBV18
TGTGCCAGCAGCTTGTCTCGGACGAAAAGCACAGATACGCAGTATTTT | CASSLSRTKSTDTQYF | NA | TRBJ2-3 | NA | 16 | TRBV5-6
TGTGCCAGCAGCCGAGGGGGTAGCGGGGGTCGCACAGATACGCAGTATTTT | CASSRGGSGGRTDTQYF | few | TRBJ2-3 | TRBD2 | 17 | TRBV14
TGTGCCAGCAGCTTCTACAATAATTCACCCCTCCACTTT | CASSFYNNSPLHF | NA | TRBJ1-6 | NA | 13 | TRBV7-9
TGTGCCAGCAGCTTGGATCTGCAGGGGGCCCGCACCGGGGAGCTGTTTTTT | CASSLDLQGARTGELFF | medium-sized | TRBJ2-2 | TRBD1 | 17 | TRBV5-5
TGTGCCAGCAGTTTATATCGGGAGGGGCCGTACTACGAGCAGTACTTC | CASSLYREGPYYEQYF | many | TRBJ2-7 | TRBD2 | 16 | TRBV28
TGTGCCAGCAGCAACAGCGGGGGACTGGGAGATACGCAGTATTTT | CASSNSGGLGDTQYF | NA | TRBJ2-3 | TRBD2 | 15 | TRBV7-8
TGCGCCAGCAGCCACGATAGCAGGGGTCCTGGCAATCAGCCCCAGCATTTT | CASSHDSRGPGNQPQHF | NA | TRBJ1-5 | NA | 17 | TRBV4-1
TGTGCCAGCAGCTTAGCGGCCGAGCAGTACTTC | CASSLAAEQYF | many | TRBJ2-7 | NA | 11 | TRBV7-6
TGTGCCAGCAGTTACACCGGACTAGCGGGGGCCACAGATACGCAGTATTTT | CASSYTGLAGATDTQYF | many | TRBJ2-3 | TRBD2 | 17 | TRBV6-5
TGTGCCAGCAACCAGGACAGGGTCCAAGAGACCCAGTACTTC | CASNQDRVQETQYF | few | TRBJ2-5 | TRBD1 | 14 | TRBV2
TGTGCCTGGAGTCAAGCGCACACAGATACGCAGTATTTT | CAWSQAHTDTQYF | NA | TRBJ2-3 | NA | 13 | TRBV30
TGCGCCAGCAGCTTGGACAGCCGCCCGATGGCTGAAGCTTTCTTT | CASSLDSRPMAEAFF | many | TRBJ1-1 | NA | 15 | TRBV5-1